The 27 T cell receptor beta chains reported below all come from one sample, sequenced in a study of T cell repertoires in cytomegalovirus infection. What these receptors recognize is not known. Each CDR3 protein gets one entry after TCRdb re-called the reads with MiXCR. The sample lists around 360,000 distinct CDR3 sequences; approximately 30% were seen once. The sequencing here drew on cultured PBMCs, taken from culture after CMV antigen stimulation. The receptors were sampled from a human donor in good health (CMV status not recorded). Some clones in this sample may be carry-over from other donors' samples.

The genes are TRBV12-5 and TRBJ2-7; 7 bases are a match to TRBD2. The CDR3 is made up of 13 amino acids. V lost 8 bases, J lost 0 bases, and 4 bases stayed unmatched. Germline CDR1 LGHNT, CDR2 FRNRAP. CDR3 sequence: CASWGLLSYEQYF. CDR3 nucleotides: TGTGCTAGTTGGGGACTACTCTCCTACGAGCAGTACTTC.

This clonotype was counted once. J is TRBJ1-2 and V is TRBV27; 7 bases map to TRBD1. CDR1 and CDR2 from the germline V gene are MNHEY and SMNVEV (reference sequence). The CDR3 spans 16 residues. The J segment lost 2 bases and the V segment lost 3 bases, leaving 9 bases of the junction unmatched. The CDR3 sequence is CASSFLDGGQNYGYTF. For the CDR3, the DNA is TGTGCCAGCAGTTTTTTAGACGGGGGACAGAACTATGGCTACACCTTC.

The chain carries TRBV29-1 and TRBJ1-2, with D possibly TRBD1 on 5 matching bases. V lost 6 bases and J 0 bases, leaving 11 bases between the germline ends. The CDR3 consists of 13 residues. CDR1 and CDR2 (germline): SQVTM, ANQGSEA. The CDR3 reads CSVRQGANYGYTF. CDR3 in DNA: TGCAGCGTCCGGCAGGGAGCTAACTATGGCTACACCTTC.

In this sample, this clonotype turned up a few times. This rearrangement joins TRBV19 to TRBJ2-1, with 14 nucleotides matching TRBD2. The CDR3 length is 15 residues. From germline, CDR1 is LNHDA and CDR2 SQIVND (reference sequence). Trimming cost V 8 bases and J 9 bases; bases outside gene matches: 9. CDR3 loop: CASHPTSGRASEQFF. CDR3 nucleotide sequence: TGTGCCAGTCATCCGACTAGCGGGAGGGCTAGTGAGCAGTTCTTC.

This sequence joins TRBV28 and TRBJ2-7; D remains unclear. This CDR3 is 14 amino acids long. In germline, CDR1 is MDHEN, CDR2 SYDVKM. Trimming removed 7 bases from V and 2 bases from J, with 15 bases in between. The CDR3 spells CASTVTSFPYEQYF. The CDR3 region has the DNA TGTGCCAGCACCGTGACGTCGTTTCCCTACGAGCAGTACTTC.

The CDR3 loop reads CATSRENIQYF. The DNA of the CDR3 is TGTGCCACCAGCAGAGAAAACATTCAGTACTTC. This chain connects TRBV15 to TRBJ2-4; D gene unclear. Trimming took 0 bases from V and 6 from J, leaving 0 bases between them. This CDR3 is 11 amino acids long. Germline-derived CDR1 and CDR2 are LNHNV and YYDKDF (reference sequence).

V usage is TRBV7-9 and J usage is TRBJ2-3; no definite D call. This CDR3 spans 13 amino acids. Per germline, CDR1 SEHNR and CDR2 FQNEAQ (reference sequence). Trimming removed 8 bases from V and 0 bases from J, with 9 bases in between. Here the CDR3 reads CASRHGSTDTQYF. The CDR3 DNA sequence: TGTGCCAGCCGCCATGGGAGCACAGATACGCAGTATTTT.

The chain carries TRBV7-2 and TRBJ2-4; tentative D call: TRBD1 (6 bases). CDR3 length: 16 residues. Trimming cost V 3 bases and J 2 bases, with 14 bases left between them. Germline lookup yields CDR1 SGHTA and CDR2 FQGNSA. The CDR3 nucleotides read TGTGCCAGCAGCTTTCCTCGAGGACAGACCAAAAACATTCAGTACTTC. Protein sequence: CASSFPRGQTKNIQYF.

V is TRBV19 and J is TRBJ2-5; D is undetermined. The CDR3 length is 15 residues. The germline V gene has CDR1 LNHDA and CDR2 SQIVND (reference sequence). Trimming pared 3 bases from V and 4 bases from J, leaving 15 bases between. CDR3 in DNA: TGTGCCAGTAGTATGATGGGAAGCGCGCCAGAGACCCAGTACTTC. It specifies CASSMMGSAPETQYF.

There are a few counts of this clonotype. This chain links TRBV7-2 with TRBJ2-7, with TRBD1 identical over 8 bases. After removal of 1 base from V and 6 bases from J, the junction contained 5 bases not matched to a gene. This CDR3 spans 14 amino acids. Germline CDR1 reads SGHTA; CDR2 reads FQGNSA. The CDR3 DNA follows: TGTGCCAGCAGCTTAGATGGCAGGGGGCTCGAGCAGTACTTC. It encodes CASSLDGRGLEQYF.

The rearrangement uses TRBV29-1 and TRBJ2-1, with a weak D call TRBD2 (5 bases). V was pared by 0 bases and J by 1 base, with 13 bases between. The germline V gene encodes CDR1 SQVTM and CDR2 ANQGSEA. The CDR3 totals 16 residues. In DNA, the CDR3 is TGCAGCGTTGAAGATCCGAGAAGCGGATCCTACAATGAGCAGTTCTTC. This gives the protein CSVEDPRSGSYNEQFF.

This clonotype was picked up many times. CDR3 coding DNA: TGTGCCAGCAGCACCTCCCCACAGACTAGCGGGACATACAATGAGCAGTTCTTC. It is translated as CASSTSPQTSGTYNEQFF. This chain links TRBV7-8 with TRBJ2-1; 11 positions agree with TRBD2. This CDR3 contains 18 residues. The V gene's germline CDR1 is SGHVS and CDR2 FQNEAQ. J lost 4 bases, V lost 5 bases, and 13 bases had no gene match.

This clonotype showed up many times. The J gene is TRBJ1-3, the V gene TRBV7-2; the D is unclear. The CDR3 has 14 residues. Deletions cut 6 bases from V and 4 bases from J, with 13 bases between. CDR1 SGHTA and CDR2 FQGNSA come from the germline V gene. CDR3 nucleotide sequence: TGTGCCAGCAGTCGTACCGTAAGCGGAAACACCATATATTTT. The encoded protein is CASSRTVSGNTIYF.

This clonotype showed up many times. J is TRBJ2-7 and V is TRBV20-1; unclear D gene. Trimming cost V 2 bases and J 2 bases, with 13 bases left between them. The CDR3 sequence is 14 residues long. Per the germline V gene, CDR1 is DFQATT and CDR2 is SNEGSKA (reference sequence). The CDR3 DNA reads as TGCAGTGCTAGACCACTACTTCCCCCCTACGAGCAGTACTTC. Protein product: CSARPLLPPYEQYF.

This clonotype was detected many times. The V and J genes are TRBV5-1 and TRBJ1-4, with 10 nucleotides matching TRBD1. Germline V gene data show CDR1 as SGHRS and CDR2 as YFSETQ. This CDR3 is built from 14 residues. Trimming cost V 3 bases and J 5 bases; bases outside gene matches: 1. CDR3 amino acids: CASSWTGGNEKLFF. In DNA form, the CDR3 reads TGCGCCAGCAGCTGGACAGGGGGAAATGAAAAACTGTTTTTT.

This clonotype occurred many times. This chain uses TRBV7-8 with TRBJ2-3; 9 bases are shared with TRBD2. The V segment lost 0 bases and the J segment 0 bases; nucleotides outside the gene matches: 4. Germline V gene data show CDR1 as SGHVS and CDR2 as FQNEAQ. The CDR3 extends over 17 amino acids. The CDR3, as DNA: TGTGCCAGCAGCTTAGCCGGACTAGCGAGTAGCACAGATACGCAGTATTTT. It yields the protein CASSLAGLASSTDTQYF.

The rearrangement uses TRBV12-5 and TRBJ2-3, with 7 nucleotides matching TRBD1. Germline V lookup: CDR1 LGHNT, CDR2 FRNRAP. The ends lost 1 base at V and 3 bases at J; junction bases unmatched: 4. The CDR3 runs to 15 residues. The CDR3 coding sequence is TGTGCTAGTGGTTTGGGAGCGGACAGGACAGATACGCAGTATTTT. Its translation: CASGLGADRTDTQYF. Full variable domain (missing parts from reference TRBV12-5 and TRBJ2-3): DARVTQTPRHKVTEMGQEVTMRCQPILGHNTVFWYRQTMMQGLELLAYFRNRAPLDDSGMPKDRFSAEMPDATLATLKIQPSEPRDSAVYFCASGLGADRTDTQYFGPGTRLTVL.

This clonotype was seen a few times. The gene calls are TRBV4-1 and TRBJ2-2, with unresolved D. CDR3 size: 15 residues. V was clipped by 5 bases and J by 0 bases, with 10 bases between them. The germline gives CDR1 MGHRA, CDR2 YSYEKL. The CDR3 DNA sequence: TGCGCCAGCAGCTTCACCTTAACGAACACCGGGGAGCTGTTTTTT. Translating it yields CASSFTLTNTGELFF.

The chain carries TRBV19 and TRBJ1-1, with D hard to call. Trimming removed 3 bases at V and 5 bases at J, with 16 bases between. This CDR3 has 15 amino acids. From germline, CDR1 is LNHDA and CDR2 SQIVND (reference sequence). The CDR3 region has the DNA TGTGCCAGTAGTATTTATCTTGAGGGTAGAACTGAAGCTTTCTTT. Amino acids: CASSIYLEGRTEAFF.

The rearrangement joins TRBV11-2 to TRBJ2-2, with TRBD2 as a possible D gene (6 bases). The germline V and J ends were trimmed by 9 bases and 1 base, with 15 bases remaining between them. The length of the CDR3 is 15 residues. Germline CDR1 is SGHAT and CDR2 is FQNNGV. The CDR3 region is CASQRGLVNTGELFF. The CDR3 bases are TGTGCCAGTCAAAGGGGACTTGTGAACACCGGGGAGCTGTTTTTT.

This chain uses TRBV29-1 with TRBJ2-3; D assignment may be TRBD1 or TRBD2 (7 bases each). The CDR3 is 14 residues long. The germline V gene encodes CDR1 SQVTM and CDR2 ANQGSEA. V lost 4 bases, J lost 5 bases, and 16 bases lay in between. The CDR3 reads CSVARPGGEDTQYF. DNA for the CDR3: TGCAGCGTTGCGCGGCCAGGGGGGGAAGATACGCAGTATTTT.

This clonotype was detected many times. The chain employs TRBV7-2 and TRBJ2-3, with no clear D. Trimming cost V 2 bases and J 2 bases, with 8 bases left between them. Germline CDR1 is SGHTA and CDR2 is FQGNSA. CDR3 length: 14 residues. CDR3 nucleotides: TGTGCCAGCAGCTTACGACAAACCACAGATACGCAGTATTTT. Its protein is CASSLRQTTDTQYF.

The chain combines TRBV7-2 with TRBJ1-2; no definite D call. The CDR3 extends over 13 amino acids. Germline CDR1 and CDR2: SGHTA and FQGNSA. Trimming shortened V by 2 bases and J by 4 bases, and 8 bases separated the two germline ends. As DNA, the CDR3 is TGTGCCAGCAGCTTATTACCGGTCTATGGCTACACCTTC. Its translation is CASSLLPVYGYTF.

The chain links TRBV5-5 to TRBJ2-1, with TRBD2 matching 7 bases. V dropped 4 bases and J dropped 1; count of bases not matched to a gene: 5. CDR1 and CDR2 (germline): SGHKS, YYEKEE (reference sequence). The CDR3 runs to 15 residues. CDR3 sequence: CASSDLAASYNEQFF. The CDR3 region has the DNA TGTGCCAGCAGCGATCTAGCGGCATCCTACAATGAGCAGTTCTTC.

This chain connects TRBV20-1 to TRBJ2-7; tentatively, D is TRBD1 (7 bases). The CDR3 spans 13 residues. V was shortened by 6 bases and J by 2 bases, with 14 bases between the two germline ends. Per the germline V gene, CDR1 is DFQATT and CDR2 is SNEGSKA (reference sequence). The CDR3 DNA reads as TGCAGTGCCGGGGGACAGCCTACCTACGAGCAGTACTTC. Encoded protein: CSAGGQPTYEQYF.

This clonotype was seen at least ten times. This chain joins TRBV7-2 and TRBJ1-1; 8 bases are a match to TRBD1. The CDR3 is 13 residues long. Germline values: CDR1 SGHTA, CDR2 FQGNSA. The ends lost 6 bases at V and 4 bases at J; junction bases unmatched: 4. CDR3 region: CASRGQGITEAFF. The CDR3 DNA sequence: TGTGCCAGCAGAGGACAGGGCATCACTGAAGCTTTCTTT. Together with reference TRBV7-2 and TRBJ1-1, the CDR3 gives the full variable domain: GAGVSQSPSNKVTEKGKDVELRCDPISGHTALYWYRQSLGQGLEFLIYFQGNSAPDKSGLPSDRFSAERTGGSVSTLTIQRTQQEDSAVYLCASRGQGITEAFFGQGTRLTVV.

This clonotype was counted between two and nine times. The chain uses TRBV7-4 and TRBJ2-1, with 8 nucleotides matching TRBD2. This CDR3 contains 18 residues. V was pared by 2 bases and J by 9 bases, with 18 bases of the junction left unmatched. The germline V gene encodes CDR1 SGHVT and CDR2 SQSDAQ. The CDR3 sequence is CASSLMLSGSGSRGEQFF. The CDR3 DNA is TGTGCCAGCAGCTTAATGCTCTCGGGGAGCGGGAGTCGCGGTGAGCAGTTCTTC.